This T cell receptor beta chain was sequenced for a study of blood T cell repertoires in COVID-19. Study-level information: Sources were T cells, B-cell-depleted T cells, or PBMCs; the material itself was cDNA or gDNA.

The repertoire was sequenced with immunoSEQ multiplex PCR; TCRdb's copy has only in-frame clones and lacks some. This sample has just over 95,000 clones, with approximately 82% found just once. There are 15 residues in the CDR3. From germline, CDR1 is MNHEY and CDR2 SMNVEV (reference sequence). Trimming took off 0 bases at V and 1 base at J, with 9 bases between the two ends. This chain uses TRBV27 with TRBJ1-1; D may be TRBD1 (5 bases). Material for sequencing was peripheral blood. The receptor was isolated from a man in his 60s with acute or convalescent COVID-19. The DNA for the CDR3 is TGTGCCAGCAGTTTATCGATCAGGGCGAACACTGAAGCTTTCTTT. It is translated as CASSLSIRANTEAFF.